These 27 T cell receptor beta chains were all obtained from the same sample, sequenced in a study of neurological immune-mediated disorders. TCRdb fed the 5' RACE reads into MiXCR, producing one record per CDR3 protein. The sample has 45,000 or so distinct CDR3 sequences, just under 6.5% seen once. Sequencing input: CD4+ T cells from blood. These receptor sequences come from a woman aged 40 to 49 in good health.

This clonotype showed up many times. The chain links TRBV6-5 to TRBJ2-7, with 13 positions matching TRBD2. This CDR3 is built from 16 residues. The germline gives CDR1 MNHEY, CDR2 SVGAGI. Germline trimming cut 2 bases from V and 3 bases from J; bases unmatched to any gene: 4. Written as DNA, the CDR3 is TGTGCCAGCAGTTACCTGGGACTAGCGGGGATCTACGAGCAGTACTTC. Translated: CASSYLGLAGIYEQYF.

This clonotype has ten or more counts. V usage is TRBV5-1 and J usage is TRBJ2-4, with D perhaps TRBD1 (5 bases). The V and J ends lost 0 bases and 4 bases respectively, with 8 bases between them. Per the germline V gene, CDR1 is SGHRS and CDR2 is YFSETQ. This CDR3 region has 14 residues. The CDR3 sequence is CASSLVTEKNIQYF. CDR3 in DNA: TGCGCCAGCAGCTTGGTGACAGAGAAAAACATTCAGTACTTC.

This clonotype has ten or more counts. The chain is built from TRBV20-1 and TRBJ2-6; D ambiguous. The CDR3 has 14 residues. Trimming pared 3 bases from V and 0 bases from J, leaving 6 bases between. CDR1 DFQATT and CDR2 SNEGSKA come from the germline V gene (reference sequence). CDR3 coding DNA: TGCAGTGCTAGGCCGTACTCTGGGGCCAACGTCCTGACTTTC. Encoded protein: CSARPYSGANVLTF.

This clonotype was counted many times. The chain recombines TRBV7-2 with TRBJ2-7; 10 bases line up with TRBD2. The J segment lost 2 bases and the V segment lost 4 bases, leaving 5 bases of the junction unmatched. Per the germline V gene, CDR1 is SGHTA and CDR2 is FQGNSA. The CDR3 consists of 15 residues. This chain's CDR3 is CASSSSGTSAYEQYF. The DNA of the CDR3 is TGTGCCAGCAGCTCGTCCGGGACTAGCGCCTACGAGCAGTACTTC.

This clonotype has a count of ten or more. The genes are TRBV7-6 and TRBJ1-5; D not certain. Germline loops: CDR1 SGHVS, CDR2 FNYEAQ. The V end was cut by 2 bases, the J end by 9 bases, with 11 bases between. CDR3 length: 13 amino acids. The CDR3 DNA follows: TGTGCCAGCAGCTTAAGGAGCCCGGGGCCCCAGCATTTT. Translation gives CASSLRSPGPQHF.

This clonotype was detected many times. This chain uses TRBV6-5 with TRBJ2-7; D perhaps matches TRBD2 (5 bases). Germline V CDR1 and CDR2: MNHEY, SVGAGI. Trimming left V 6 bases short and J 2 bases short, with 17 bases between. The CDR3 loop spans 15 amino acids. CDR3 in DNA: TGTGCCAGCAGGGGAGCTTGGGTGGGGACCTACGAGCAGTACTTC. Amino acids: CASRGAWVGTYEQYF.

Many counts were recorded for this clonotype. The chain uses TRBV4-2 and TRBJ2-1; 7 positions agree with TRBD2. Trimming at V came to 0 bases and at J to 6 bases, leaving 5 bases not matched to a gene. The CDR3 is 15 residues long. CDR1 LGHNA and CDR2 YNFKEQ come from the germline V gene. In DNA form, the CDR3 reads TGTGCCAGCAGCCAAGATTTGACTAGCCGCAATGAGCAGTTCTTC. This translates into CASSQDLTSRNEQFF.

This clonotype was counted at least ten times. The V and J genes are TRBV3-1 and TRBJ2-2, with 16 bases aligning to TRBD2. With 5 bases clipped from V and 4 bases from J, the junction kept 7 bases outside the gene matches. Germline V lookup: CDR1 LGHDT, CDR2 YNNKEL (reference sequence). This CDR3 region has 18 residues. The CDR3: CASSFEGLAGGGTGELFF. CDR3 bases: TGTGCCAGCAGCTTCGAGGGACTAGCGGGAGGGGGCACCGGGGAGCTGTTTTTT. Complete variable domain (other parts from reference TRBV3-1 and TRBJ2-2): DTAVSQTPKYLVTQMGNDKSIKCEQNLGHDTMYWYKQDSKKFLKIMFSYNNKELIINETVPNRFSPKSPDKAHLNLHINSLELGDSAVYFCASSFEGLAGGGTGELFFGEGSRLTVL.

This clonotype was counted ten times or more. V gene TRBV9 combines with J gene TRBJ2-1; 14 positions match TRBD2. Germline V gene sequence: CDR1 SGDLS, CDR2 YYNGEE. Unmatched junction bases numbered 5, after V lost 3 bases and J lost 6 bases. CDR3 length: 16 amino acids. CDR3 protein: CASSASGTSGSNEQFF. The CDR3 DNA follows: TGTGCCAGCAGCGCTTCCGGGACTAGCGGGAGCAATGAGCAGTTCTTC.

This clonotype was counted ten times or more. The genes are TRBV7-6 and TRBJ2-1; D gene unclear. Trimming pared 5 bases from V and 0 bases from J, leaving 8 bases between. The CDR3 runs 14 residues. The germline V gene encodes CDR1 SGHVS and CDR2 FNYEAQ. The CDR3 protein is CASSGMGSYNEQFF. The DNA of the CDR3 is TGTGCCAGCAGCGGGATGGGCTCCTACAATGAGCAGTTCTTC.

This clonotype was observed many times. The chain combines TRBV20-1 with TRBJ2-7; D gene unclear. From germline, CDR1 is DFQATT and CDR2 SNEGSKA (reference sequence). The CDR3 spans 11 residues. V lost 5 bases and J lost 3, with 8 bases in between. CDR3 in amino acids: CSAQDGYEQYF. The CDR3 DNA sequence: TGCAGTGCTCAGGACGGCTACGAGCAGTACTTC.

The chain is built from TRBV10-3 and TRBJ2-2, with a weak D call TRBD1 (6 bases). The CDR3 length is 14 residues. Germline V lookup: CDR1 ENHRY, CDR2 SYGVKD. The V end lost 7 bases, the J end lost 3 bases, and 12 bases lay between the germline ends. CDR3 sequence: CAITNRDDTGELFF. The CDR3 nucleotides are TGTGCCATCACAAACAGGGACGACACCGGGGAGCTGTTTTTT.

This clonotype was observed many times. This chain connects TRBV5-1 to TRBJ2-1; TRBD2 matches 10 bases. J was trimmed by 3 bases and V by 1 base; bases with no gene match: 4. The CDR3 loop spans 16 amino acids. Germline V gene data show CDR1 as SGHRS and CDR2 as YFSETQ. The CDR3 here is CASSLIAGGVYNEQFF. In DNA form, the CDR3 reads TGCGCCAGCAGCTTGATAGCGGGGGGTGTCTACAATGAGCAGTTCTTC.

Ten or more counts support this clonotype. This chain uses TRBV14 with TRBJ2-1; D is uncertain. The germline gives CDR1 SGHDN, CDR2 FVKESK. The CDR3 spans 11 residues. The V and J ends lost 3 bases and 7 bases respectively, with 4 bases between them. The CDR3 protein is CASSQWNEQFF. CDR3 nucleotides: TGTGCCAGCAGCCAGTGGAATGAGCAGTTCTTC.

This clonotype has ten or more counts. The rearrangement uses TRBV5-1 and TRBJ2-5, with 7 bases identical to TRBD1. The ends lost 4 bases at V and 2 bases at J; junction bases unmatched: 5. The CDR3 spans 14 residues. Per germline, CDR1 SGHRS and CDR2 YFSETQ. The CDR3: CASSPTGSQETQYF. The CDR3 DNA is TGCGCCAGCAGCCCGACAGGGAGTCAAGAGACCCAGTACTTC.

This clonotype occurred many times. The chain employs TRBV5-4 and TRBJ2-7, with a weak D call TRBD1 (5 bases). The germline V gene encodes CDR1 SGHNT and CDR2 YYREEE (reference sequence). The V end lost 1 base, the J end lost 3 bases, and 11 bases lay between the germline ends. The CDR3 has 14 amino acids. Written as DNA, the CDR3 is TGTGCCAGCAGCTTGAGGGGCCCCTTCTACGAGCAGTACTTC. Protein sequence: CASSLRGPFYEQYF.

The chain recombines TRBV20-1 with TRBJ2-3, with 7 bases fitting TRBD2. Unmatched junction bases numbered 9, after V lost 6 bases and J lost 3 bases. The CDR3 is made up of 14 amino acids. Germline V gene lookup returns CDR1 DFQATT and CDR2 SNEGSKA (reference sequence). CDR3 region: CSAPRCGSTDTQYF. The CDR3 DNA sequence: TGCAGTGCGCCACGTTGCGGGAGTACAGATACGCAGTATTTT.

At least ten counts were recorded for this clonotype. This chain links TRBV2 with TRBJ2-5; 7 bases match TRBD1. Looked up from germline, CDR1 is SNHLY and CDR2 is FYNNEI. The CDR3 spans 13 residues. With V trimmed by 5 bases and J by 5 bases, 5 bases remained unmatched. The CDR3 sequence is CASSRQGLETQYF. DNA of the CDR3: TGTGCCAGCAGTCGACAGGGTCTGGAGACCCAGTACTTC.

This clonotype was counted many times. V is TRBV9 and J is TRBJ2-3; D is unclear. The germline CDR1 and CDR2 sequences are SGDLS and YYNGEE. The CDR3 consists of 12 residues. V lost 3 bases to trimming and J lost 6 bases, with 8 bases between them. The CDR3 is CASSALPDTQYF. CDR3 nucleotide sequence: TGTGCCAGCAGCGCCTTACCGGATACGCAGTATTTT.

The sample holds many counts of this clonotype. The chain joins TRBV20-1 to TRBJ2-5; 15 nucleotides align to TRBD2. CDR1 is DFQATT and CDR2 is SNEGSKA in the germline V gene (reference sequence). The V gene end was trimmed by 6 bases and the J gene end by 5 bases; junction bases not matched to a gene: 7. The CDR3 has 15 residues. The CDR3 DNA reads as TGCAGTGCGTGGACTAGCGGGAGGGCAGATGAGACCCAGTACTTC. It translates to CSAWTSGRADETQYF.

V and J are TRBV18 and TRBJ2-7; D remains unclear. Germline V gene data show CDR1 as KGHSH and CDR2 as LQKENI. The CDR3 has 13 residues. V gave up 3 bases and J gave up 6 bases, with 12 bases separating them. CDR3 nucleotide sequence: TGTGCCAGCTCACCTCCGAGCCCGGTCGAGCAGTACTTC. This sequence encodes CASSPPSPVEQYF.

Many counts were recorded for this clonotype. The gene calls are TRBV11-2 and TRBJ2-5, with 10 bases fitting TRBD1. The CDR3 length is 15 residues. V shed 3 bases, J shed 6 bases, and the junction held 7 bases outside the gene matches. The germline V gene encodes CDR1 SGHAT and CDR2 FQNNGV. CDR3 nucleotides: TGTGCCAGCAGCTTTGACAGGGGGCGCTTGAAGACCCAGTACTTC. It is translated as CASSFDRGRLKTQYF.

This clonotype was recorded many times. The chain joins TRBV10-1 to TRBJ2-3; the D is unclear. The CDR3 extends over 11 amino acids. Trimming took off 5 bases at V and 5 bases at J, with 5 bases between the two ends. Germline V lookup: CDR1 WNHNN, CDR2 SYGVQD (reference sequence). CDR3 in DNA: TGCGCCAGCAGTTACGGAGATACGCAGTATTTT. Translated: CASSYGDTQYF.

This clonotype occurred many times. The chain joins TRBV9 to TRBJ2-2; D is perhaps TRBD2 (6 bases). V was pared by 0 bases and J by 0 bases, with 12 bases between. The CDR3 runs to 17 residues. Germline assignment: CDR1 SGDLS and CDR2 YYNGEE. The DNA of the CDR3 is TGTGCCAGCAGCGTAGTGGCTAGCGTCGCGAACACCGGGGAGCTGTTTTTT. This translates into CASSVVASVANTGELFF.

At least ten counts were recorded for this clonotype. The chain uses TRBV27 and TRBJ2-7, with D perhaps matching TRBD1 or TRBD2 (6 bases each). Germline V lookup: CDR1 MNHEY, CDR2 SMNVEV (reference sequence). The CDR3 loop spans 15 amino acids. Between the trimmed V and J ends, which lost 5 bases and 6 bases, there was a span of 20 bases. Here the CDR3 reads CASSLDRGRTSEQYF. In DNA form, the CDR3 reads TGTGCCAGCAGTCTAGACCGGGGGCGGACGAGCGAGCAGTACTTC.

This clonotype was seen at least ten times. CDR3 loop: CAAKQGAHNSPLHF. CDR3 nucleotide sequence: TGTGCCGCCAAACAGGGGGCGCACAATTCACCCCTCCACTTT. The chain links TRBV10-3 to TRBJ1-6; 9 nucleotides line up with TRBD1. Per germline, CDR1 ENHRY and CDR2 SYGVKD. The CDR3 loop spans 14 amino acids. V shed 11 bases, J shed 7 bases, and the junction held 9 bases outside the gene matches.

This clonotype was counted ten times or more. DNA of the CDR3: TGTGCCAGCAGCCAGGGGGGCACGGGAGGAGGCGAGCAGTACTTC. Encoded protein: CASSQGGTGGGEQYF. The chain carries TRBV3-1 and TRBJ2-7, with a possible D match to TRBD2 (7 bases). The V gene's germline CDR1 is LGHDT and CDR2 YNNKEL (reference sequence). Trimming pared 3 bases from V and 6 bases from J, leaving 18 bases between. The CDR3 is made up of 15 amino acids.